These 18 T cell receptor beta chains share one sample of origin, sequenced in a study of cytomegalovirus exposure and HLA in healthy donors. Profiling relied on immunoSEQ multiplex PCR, and the TCRdb table lists in-frame clones only, not all of them. The sample records around 130,000 clones, roughly 91% being singletons. Specimen: PBMCs. The receptors derive from a man under 40 in good health and CMV-seronegative.

This sequence joins TRBV6-1 and TRBJ2-7; D is unclear. CDR1 is MNHNS and CDR2 is SASEGT in the germline V gene. V was clipped by 10 bases and J by 0 bases, with 7 bases between them. The CDR3 covers 11 residues. Here the CDR3 DNA reads TGTGCCACACACCTCTCCTACGAGCAGTACTTC. This encodes CATHLSYEQYF.

The genes are TRBV21-1 and TRBJ1-4; the D call TRBD1 from the table was never checked on the DNA. TRBV21-1 corresponds to a pseudogene. The CDR3 consists of 18 residues. The CDR3 spells CASSKGTYWSVTNEKLFF. The CDR3, as DNA: TGTGCCAGCAGCAAGGGCACCTATTGGTCCGTTACTAATGAAAAACTGTTTTTT.

V and J are TRBV7-9 and TRBJ2-7; weak D call: TRBD1 (5 bases). Trimming stripped 2 bases from V and 6 bases from J, with 8 bases between. The germline V gene has CDR1 SEHNR and CDR2 FQNEAQ (reference sequence). CDR3 length: 12 amino acids. The CDR3 is CASSLSGFEQYF. The CDR3 DNA follows: TGTGCCAGCAGCTTATCAGGGTTCGAGCAGTACTTC.

This chain uses TRBV6-4 with TRBJ2-1, with TRBD2 matching 13 bases. In germline, CDR1 is MRHNA, CDR2 SNTAGT. J lost 8 bases, V lost 3 bases, and 4 bases had no gene match. The CDR3 runs 15 residues. The CDR3 nucleotides read TGTGCCAGCAGTGAACTAGCGGGGGGGGGCTATGAGCAGTTCTTC. Its translation: CASSELAGGGYEQFF.

The rearrangement links TRBV19 to TRBJ1-3, with TRBD1 as a possible D gene (5 bases). V was pared by 3 bases and J by 2 bases, with 8 bases between. CDR3 length equals 14 residues. CDR1 is LNHDA and CDR2 is SQIVND in the germline V gene (reference sequence). CDR3 coding DNA: TGTGCCAGTAGTATTCTAGGGGCTGGAAACACCATATATTTT. Translated, it gives CASSILGAGNTIYF.

This rearrangement joins TRBV7-8 to TRBJ1-3, with D tentatively TRBD1 (6 bases). The CDR3 is 18 residues long. With 1 base removed from V and 0 bases from J, the gap between germline ends came to 16 bases. Germline V lookup: CDR1 SGHVS, CDR2 FQNEAQ. CDR3 DNA: TGTGCCAGCAGCTTAGGAGCTACGGGACACGGCTCTGGAAACACCATATATTTT. It encodes CASSLGATGHGSGNTIYF.

The rearrangement joins TRBV5-1 to TRBJ1-1, with 7 bases that match TRBD1. The CDR3 extends over 14 amino acids. V lost 5 bases to trimming and J lost 5 bases; unmatched junction nucleotides: 9. Looked up from germline, CDR1 is SGHRS and CDR2 is YFSETQ. CDR3 region: CASSRQTGETEAFF. CDR3 nucleotide sequence: TGCGCCAGCAGTCGACAAACAGGGGAAACTGAAGCTTTCTTT.

This chain links TRBV10-2 with TRBJ1-2; TRBD1 aligns across 8 bases. J was trimmed by 11 bases and V by 6 bases; bases with no gene match: 11. The CDR3 is 13 residues long. Germline loops: CDR1 WSHSY, CDR2 SAAADI. The CDR3 sequence is CASRQARTGPYTF. The CDR3 DNA reads as TGCGCCAGCAGGCAAGCTAGGACAGGGCCTTACACCTTC.

This chain uses TRBV7-2 with TRBJ1-2; D may be TRBD1 (6 bases). This CDR3 is 14 amino acids long. V lost 5 bases and J 4 bases, leaving 14 bases between the germline ends. Germline CDR1 SGHTA, CDR2 FQGNSA. Here the CDR3 DNA reads TGTGCCAGCAGCGCGCCGGACAGCCCCTATGGCTACACCTTC. This gives the protein CASSAPDSPYGYTF. The complete variable domain, with remaining parts taken from reference TRBV7-2 and TRBJ1-2, reads GAGVSQSPSNKVTEKGKDVELRCDPISGHTALYWYRQSLGQGLEFLIYFQGNSAPDKSGLPSDRFSAERTGGSVSTLTIQRTQQEDSAVYLCASSAPDSPYGYTFGSGTRLTVV.

V is TRBV18 and J is TRBJ1-5; TRBD1 matches at 7 bases. V trimming: 2 bases; J trimming: 4 bases; junction bases outside the gene matches: 5. Germline CDR1 reads KGHSH; CDR2 reads LQKENI. The CDR3 totals 15 residues. For the CDR3, the DNA is TGTGCCAGCTCACCAGAACAGGGGCTAAATCAGCCCCAGCATTTT. It translates to CASSPEQGLNQPQHF. The variable domain in full, with the rest retrieved from reference TRBV18 and TRBJ1-5, is NAGVMQNPRHLVRRRGQEARLRCSPMKGHSHVYWYRQLPEEGLKFMVYLQKENIIDESGMPKERFSAEFPKEGPSILRIQQVVRGDSAAYFCASSPEQGLNQPQHFGDGTRLSIL.

V usage is TRBV7-8 and J usage is TRBJ2-5; TRBD2 matches at 8 bases. Unmatched junction bases numbered 8, after V lost 5 bases and J lost 0 bases. CDR3 length: 16 amino acids. Germline V gene lookup returns CDR1 SGHVS and CDR2 FQNEAQ. CDR3 protein: CASSPRTSLNQETQYF. Written as DNA, the CDR3 is TGTGCCAGCAGCCCCCGGACTAGCCTGAACCAAGAGACCCAGTACTTC. The variable domain in full, with the rest retrieved from reference TRBV7-8 and TRBJ2-5, is GAGVSQSPRYKVAKRGQDVALRCDPISGHVSLFWYQQALGQGPEFLTYFQNEAQLDKSGLPSDRFFAERPEGSVSTLKIQRTQQEDSAVYLCASSPRTSLNQETQYFGPGTRLLVL.

The J gene is TRBJ2-6, the V gene TRBV6-5; D uncertain. Between the trimmed V and J ends, which lost 3 bases and 4 bases, there was a span of 4 bases. This CDR3 spans 13 amino acids. The germline gives CDR1 MNHEY, CDR2 SVGAGI. Here the CDR3 reads CASSYMGANVLTF. The CDR3 bases are TGTGCCAGCAGTTATATGGGGGCCAACGTCCTGACTTTC.

As DNA, the CDR3 is TGTGCCAGCAGCGGGAGACAGGGGGCTCTTTACGAGCAGTACTTC. It is translated as CASSGRQGALYEQYF. V is TRBV7-9 and J is TRBJ2-7, with 10 nucleotides matching TRBD1. CDR3 length equals 15 residues. CDR1 and CDR2 (germline): SEHNR, FQNEAQ (reference sequence). J was trimmed by 4 bases and V by 5 bases; bases with no gene match: 8. Based on the CDR3 plus reference TRBV7-9 and TRBJ2-7, the full variable domain is DTGVSQNPRHKITKRGQNVTFRCDPISEHNRLYWYRQTLGQGPEFLTYFQNEAQLEKSRLLSDRFSAERPKGSFSTLEIQRTEQGDSAMYLCASSGRQGALYEQYFGPGTRLTVT.

The chain joins TRBV19 to TRBJ2-7; the D gene is possibly TRBD1 (6 bases). V was pared by 4 bases and J by 0 bases, with 13 bases between. The CDR3 extends over 15 amino acids. Germline V CDR1 and CDR2: LNHDA, SQIVND (reference sequence). CDR3 in amino acids: CASSTRGAGSYEQYF. CDR3 in DNA: TGTGCCAGTAGTACCAGGGGCGCGGGCTCCTACGAGCAGTACTTC.

V and J are TRBV14 and TRBJ1-2; D unresolved. Germline CDR1 reads SGHDN; CDR2 reads FVKESK. The V end lost 4 bases, the J end lost 3 bases, and 9 bases lay between the germline ends. The CDR3 extends over 13 amino acids. DNA of the CDR3: TGTGCCAGCAGCCCCATAGCTGACTATGGCTACACCTTC. Translated, it gives CASSPIADYGYTF.

This clone was seen only a few times. This chain joins TRBV11-2 and TRBJ1-3, with D possibly matching TRBD1 (6 bases). V was trimmed by 0 bases and J by 3 bases, leaving 15 bases between them. This CDR3 spans 17 amino acids. Germline CDR1 and CDR2: SGHAT and FQNNGV. Here the CDR3 reads CASSLDGGGRLGNTIYF. CDR3 DNA sequence: TGTGCCAGCAGCTTAGATGGCGGGGGGCGCCTTGGAAACACCATATATTTT.

This sequence joins TRBV28 and TRBJ2-7; a possible D gene is TRBD1 (6 bases). The germline CDR1 and CDR2 sequences are MDHEN and SYDVKM. V dropped 3 bases and J dropped 0 bases, with 12 bases sitting between them. The CDR3 length is 15 residues. CDR3 loop: CASSFRTVTSYEQYF. In nucleotides, the CDR3 is TGTGCCAGCAGTTTTCGGACAGTGACCTCCTACGAGCAGTACTTC. Supplemented by reference TRBV28 and TRBJ2-7, the full variable domain reads DVKVTQSSRYLVKRTGEKVFLECVQDMDHENMFWYRQDPGLGLRLIYFSYDVKMKEKGDIPEGYSVSREKKERFSLILESASTNQTSMYLCASSFRTVTSYEQYFGPGTRLTVT.

The chain joins TRBV11-2 to TRBJ1-2; D is unclear. CDR3 length: 15 residues. Germline CDR1 and CDR2: SGHAT and FQNNGV. V lost 0 bases, J lost 2 bases, and 10 bases lay in between. In DNA, the CDR3 is TGTGCCAGCAGCTTAGAAGGAGGCAGCAACTATGGCTACACCTTC. Amino acids: CASSLEGGSNYGYTF.